These T cell receptor beta chains were read from a single sample in a study of cytomegalovirus exposure and HLA in healthy donors. Method: immunoSEQ multiplex PCR; TCRdb's copy keeps in-frame clones and lacks some. Of some 59,000 clones listed, approximately 82% are singletons. The source material was PBMCs. The receptors were gathered from a woman aged 18-30 years in good health and CMV-seronegative. CDR3s include the opening cysteine and the closing phenylalanine or tryptophan. A D gene is named only where the DNA matches it firmly. Clone size, where shown, is once, few, many, or a class for clones that have expanded.

abundance: NA
j_gene: TRBJ2-1
v_gene: TRBV4-1
d_gene: TRBD2
CDR3aa: CASSSRGLAGGRNEQFF
CDR3nt: TGCGCCAGCAGCTCCCGAGGACTAGCGGGAGGAAGGAATGAGCAGTTCTTC

abundance: few
j_gene: TRBJ2-2
v_gene: TRBV7-8
d_gene: NA
CDR3aa: CASSRSGLHTGELFF
CDR3nt: TGTGCCAGCAGCCGAAGCGGACTACACACCGGGGAGCTGTTTTTT

abundance: NA
j_gene: TRBJ2-7
v_gene: TRBV27
d_gene: NA
CDR3aa: CASSLTSYEQYF
CDR3nt: TGTGCCAGCAGTCTTACTTCTTACGAGCAGTACTTC

abundance: few
j_gene: TRBJ1-1
v_gene: TRBV6-5
d_gene: NA
CDR3aa: CASSYGTDGYTEAFF
CDR3nt: TGTGCCAGCAGTTACGGTACAGACGGTTACACTGAAGCTTTCTTT

abundance: NA
j_gene: TRBJ2-2
v_gene: TRBV28
d_gene: TRBD2
CDR3aa: CASGCTDGLRGLFTGELFF
CDR3nt: TGTGCCAGCGGGTGTACAGATGGGCTCCGGGGACTATTCACCGGGGAGCTGTTTTTT

abundance: NA
j_gene: TRBJ2-1
v_gene: TRBV9
d_gene: NA
CDR3aa: CASSVGGYYNEQFF
CDR3nt: TGTGCCAGCAGCGTAGGAGGTTACTACAATGAGCAGTTCTTC

abundance: NA
j_gene: TRBJ1-2
v_gene: TRBV11-2
d_gene: NA
CDR3aa: CASSFGLGYTF
CDR3nt: TGTGCCAGCAGCTTTGGACTGGGCTACACCTTC

abundance: NA
j_gene: TRBJ2-1
v_gene: TRBV18
d_gene: NA
CDR3aa: CASSPDDRSTYNEQFF
CDR3nt: TGTGCCAGCTCACCAGACGACAGATCGACCTACAATGAGCAGTTCTTC

abundance: NA
j_gene: TRBJ1-2
v_gene: TRBV7-9
d_gene: NA
CDR3aa: CASIPRGGYGYTF
CDR3nt: TGTGCCAGCATTCCCCGGGGTGGGTATGGCTACACCTTC

abundance: NA
j_gene: TRBJ1-2
v_gene: TRBV27
d_gene: NA
CDR3aa: CASSSPGRGYGYTF
CDR3nt: TGTGCCAGCAGTTCCCCCGGAAGAGGCTATGGCTACACCTTC

abundance: NA
j_gene: TRBJ1-2
v_gene: TRBV9
d_gene: NA
CDR3aa: CASIALTEGYGYTF
CDR3nt: TGTGCCAGCATCGCCCTGACGGAGGGCTATGGCTACACCTTC

abundance: NA
j_gene: TRBJ1-1
v_gene: TRBV28
d_gene: NA
CDR3aa: CASLKPGGMTEAFF
CDR3nt: TGTGCCAGCCTAAAGCCGGGGGGAATGACTGAAGCTTTCTTT

abundance: NA
j_gene: TRBJ2-7
v_gene: TRBV27
d_gene: TRBD2
CDR3aa: CASRSHRTSGRARF
CDR3nt: TGTGCCAGCAGATCACATCGGACTAGCGGGAGGGCTCGGTTC

abundance: NA
j_gene: TRBJ2-2
v_gene: TRBV6-4
d_gene: TRBD2
CDR3aa: CASSETSGNTGELFF
CDR3nt: TGTGCCAGCAGTGAGACTAGCGGGAACACCGGGGAGCTGTTTTTT

abundance: NA
j_gene: TRBJ2-2
v_gene: TRBV7-2
d_gene: NA
CDR3aa: CASSFYTGELFF
CDR3nt: TGTGCCAGCAGCTTCTACACCGGGGAGCTGTTTTTT

abundance: NA
j_gene: TRBJ1-3
v_gene: TRBV6-4
d_gene: NA
CDR3aa: CASSDPPGVPSGNTIYF
CDR3nt: TGTGCCAGCAGTGACCCTCCAGGGGTTCCCTCTGGAAACACCATATATTTT